The 24 T cell receptor beta chains reported below all come from one sample, sequenced in a study of early T cells in non-severe SARS-CoV-2 infection. In TCRdb, the 5' RACE reads were re-called with MiXCR into one record per CDR3 protein. The table has some 50,000 distinct CDR3 sequences, 9.3% seen once. The material sequenced was whole blood. The receptors originated from an adult who was a healthcare worker with PCR-confirmed SARS-CoV-2 infection or an uninfected control (not recorded which).

The genes are TRBV5-8 and TRBJ2-3; 8 bases are shared with TRBD2. Looked up from germline, CDR1 is SGHTS and CDR2 is YDEGEE. The CDR3 is made up of 15 amino acids. Trimming cost V 0 bases and J 2 bases; bases outside gene matches: 2. The CDR3 spells CASSLVSGVTDTQYF. The CDR3 nucleotides read TGTGCCAGCAGCTTGGTTAGCGGGGTCACAGATACGCAGTATTTT.

This clonotype was observed many times. This chain links TRBV7-9 with TRBJ2-2, with D unclear. The CDR3 contains 10 residues. Trimming stripped 8 bases from V and 7 bases from J, with 5 bases between. The germline gives CDR1 SEHNR, CDR2 FQNEAQ (reference sequence). The CDR3 reads CASSGGELFF. DNA of the CDR3: TGTGCCAGCTCAGGCGGGGAGCTGTTTTTT.

For this clonotype: A much more abundant neighbour one base away suggests this may be a read error. V and J are TRBV7-9 and TRBJ1-1; D unclear. The germline V gene encodes CDR1 SEHNR and CDR2 FQNEAQ (reference sequence). This CDR3 spans 13 amino acids. The CDR3 loop reads CASSLGRNTEASF. Written as DNA, the CDR3 is TGTGCCAGCAGCTTGGGCAGGAACACTGAAGCTTCCTTT.

This sequence joins TRBV9 and TRBJ2-5; 10 bases match TRBD2. Per germline, CDR1 SGDLS and CDR2 YYNGEE. The ends lost 0 bases at V and 13 bases at J; junction bases unmatched: 9. This CDR3 spans 14 amino acids. The CDR3 DNA is TGTGCCAGCAGCGTAGATAGCGGGGGGCCTCCGTCGTACTTC. Its translation: CASSVDSGGPPSYF.

The rearrangement links TRBV10-2 to TRBJ1-6; tentatively, D is TRBD1 (6 bases). The CDR3 contains 16 residues. Germline loops: CDR1 WSHSY, CDR2 SAAADI. V was pared by 8 bases and J by 4 bases, with 18 bases between. The CDR3 region is CASGGETGAYNSPLHF. The CDR3 DNA follows: TGCGCCAGCGGGGGAGAGACAGGCGCTTATAATTCACCCCTCCACTTT.

This clonotype was observed at least ten times. The V call is TRBV14, the J call TRBJ2-5; D ambiguous. The CDR3 length is 13 residues. V lost 1 base, J lost 3 bases, and 6 bases lay in between. CDR1 is SGHDN, CDR2 FVKESK, per germline. The CDR3 DNA reads TGTGCCAGCAGCCAAGGAGCGAAAGAGACCCAGTACTTC. Protein product: CASSQGAKETQYF.

This chain joins TRBV7-9 and TRBJ2-3; D is uncertain. V was pared by 4 bases and J by 2 bases, with 4 bases between. Germline loops: CDR1 SEHNR, CDR2 FQNEAQ (reference sequence). The CDR3 is made up of 12 amino acids. The CDR3 spells CASSSNTDTQYF. The CDR3 DNA reads TGTGCCAGCAGCTCAAACACAGATACGCAGTATTTT.

The chain employs TRBV2 and TRBJ1-1; no clear D gene. The V and J ends lost 8 bases and 1 base respectively, with 8 bases between them. The CDR3 has 12 residues. Germline loops: CDR1 SNHLY, CDR2 FYNNEI. This chain's CDR3 is CASGYKNTEAFF. Here the CDR3 DNA reads TGTGCCAGCGGGTACAAGAACACTGAAGCTTTCTTT.

This chain uses TRBV3-1 with TRBJ1-1; D is undetermined. CDR1 LGHDT and CDR2 YNNKEL come from the germline V gene (reference sequence). V lost 0 bases and J 1 base, leaving 12 bases between the germline ends. CDR3 length: 16 residues. CDR3 in amino acids: CASSQDPSRSNTEAFF. CDR3 coding DNA: TGTGCCAGCAGCCAAGACCCCTCTAGGTCGAACACTGAAGCTTTCTTT.

The CDR3 is CASSSGTVLNEKLFF. In DNA, the CDR3 is TGTGCCAGCAGCTCCGGGACGGTTCTTAATGAAAAACTGTTTTTT. The rearrangement uses TRBV7-9 and TRBJ1-4, with D possibly being TRBD1 (5 bases). V lost 4 bases and J 4 bases, leaving 13 bases between the germline ends. From germline, CDR1 is SEHNR and CDR2 FQNEAQ (reference sequence). The CDR3 is 15 amino acids.

This clonotype was seen at least ten times. The rearrangement uses TRBV6-6 and TRBJ1-5; tentative D call: TRBD1 (5 bases). Per the germline V gene, CDR1 is MNHNY and CDR2 is SVGAGI (reference sequence). There are 15 residues in the CDR3. Trimming removed 3 bases from V and 3 bases from J, with 12 bases in between. The chain's CDR3 is CASSYLGRFNQPQHF. The DNA for the CDR3 is TGTGCCAGCAGTTATCTGGGACGGTTCAATCAGCCCCAGCATTTT.

This clonotype was seen repeatedly, ten times or more. The gene calls are TRBV12-3 or TRBV12-4 and TRBJ1-1; perhaps TRBD1 as D (5 bases). Trimming took 5 bases from V and 5 from J, leaving 24 bases between them. The CDR3 spans 17 residues. The CDR3 spells CASSPTVFTSWGTEAFF. CDR3 nucleotides: TGTGCCAGCAGTCCAACCGTTTTCACCTCCTGGGGGACTGAAGCTTTCTTT.

The V and J genes are TRBV7-9 and TRBJ1-1, with unresolved D. The germline V and J ends were trimmed by 5 bases and 4 bases, with 14 bases remaining between them. CDR3 size: 14 residues. CDR1 is SEHNR, CDR2 FQNEAQ, per germline (reference sequence). The CDR3 DNA reads as TGTGCCAGCAGCCCCGAACTTTCGGGCACTGAAGCTTTCTTT. Translation: CASSPELSGTEAFF.

There are a few counts of this clonotype. V is TRBV27 and J is TRBJ2-3; D perhaps matches TRBD2 (6 bases). Germline lookup yields CDR1 MNHEY and CDR2 SMNVEV (reference sequence). Trimming removed 3 bases from V and 4 bases from J, with 14 bases in between. CDR3 length: 15 amino acids. Written as DNA, the CDR3 is TGTGCCAGCAGTTTGGAGGGGTTTTCAGCAGATACGCAGTATTTT. As protein: CASSLEGFSADTQYF.

V gene TRBV4-1 combines with J gene TRBJ2-3, with 7 bases lining up with TRBD2. This CDR3 is built from 16 residues. Per germline, CDR1 MGHRA and CDR2 YSYEKL. V gave up 1 base and J gave up 5 bases; unmatched junction bases: 9. The CDR3 DNA sequence: TGCGCCAGCAGCCAAGTCGGGTCGGGGGGTAAAGATACGCAGTATTTT. This sequence encodes CASSQVGSGGKDTQYF.

This clonotype was seen at least ten times. This rearrangement joins TRBV30 to TRBJ1-4, with D possibly TRBD1 on 5 matching bases. The germline V gene encodes CDR1 GTSNPN and CDR2 SVGIG (reference sequence). Trimming removed 2 bases at V and 7 bases at J, with 11 bases between. CDR3 length equals 13 residues. CDR3 sequence reads: CAWSLQRGEKLFF. The CDR3 DNA sequence: TGTGCCTGGAGTCTCCAGAGGGGTGAAAAACTGTTTTTT.

This clonotype was seen a few times. The gene calls are TRBV10-3 and TRBJ2-1; 12 bases are shared with TRBD2. CDR1 is ENHRY, CDR2 SYGVKD, per germline. This CDR3 is 15 amino acids long. J lost 9 bases, V lost 8 bases, and 11 bases had no gene match. The CDR3 coding sequence is TGTGCCATCGCCAAGGCTAGCGGGGGGGCCAGTGAGCAGTTCTTC. This gives the protein CAIAKASGGASEQFF.

This clonotype was observed a few times. The chain combines TRBV29-1 with TRBJ2-3, with TRBD2 matching 9 bases. Germline V gene data show CDR1 as SQVTM and CDR2 as ANQGSEA. J gave up 4 bases and V 4 bases, and 9 bases lay outside the gene matches. The CDR3 spans 15 residues. CDR3 coding DNA: TGCAGCGTTGGTCCGGCTAGCGGGGTCCCAGATACGCAGTATTTT. Protein: CSVGPASGVPDTQYF.

CDR3 coding DNA: TGCGCCAGCAGCCAAGGCCTAGCGGGGGGGCAGACGACCCAGTACTTC. Amino acids: CASSQGLAGGQTTQYF. The V gene is TRBV4-1, the J gene TRBJ2-5; TRBD2 matches at 12 bases. Germline CDR1 is MGHRA and CDR2 is YSYEKL. The length of the CDR3 is 16 residues. V was pared by 1 base and J by 7 bases, with 7 bases of the junction left unmatched.

This clonotype was detected only a few times. The chain uses TRBV24-1 and TRBJ2-2; D call uncertain. V lost 5 bases and J 2 bases, leaving 5 bases between the germline ends. Germline V CDR1 and CDR2: KGHDR, SFDVKD. CDR3 length: 13 residues. In DNA form, the CDR3 reads TGTGCCACCAGTGGGAGCAACACCGGGGAGCTGTTTTTT. This gives the protein CATSGSNTGELFF.

Only a few counts were recorded for this clonotype. The gene calls are TRBV20-1 and TRBJ2-5; tentative D call: TRBD1 (5 bases). The CDR3 extends over 14 amino acids. Deletions cut 0 bases from V and 1 base from J, with 9 bases between. From germline, CDR1 is DFQATT and CDR2 SNEGSKA (reference sequence). DNA for the CDR3: TGCAGTGCTAGAGATTTGCAGGGCCAAGAGACCCAGTACTTC. This sequence encodes CSARDLQGQETQYF.

This rearrangement joins TRBV30 to TRBJ2-3; D call uncertain. The V and J ends lost 2 bases and 7 bases respectively, with 10 bases between them. The CDR3 length is 12 residues. The germline gives CDR1 GTSNPN, CDR2 SVGIG (reference sequence). The CDR3 DNA reads as TGTGCCTGGAGTACGGCACCGTATACGCAGTATTTT. As protein: CAWSTAPYTQYF.

The chain links TRBV3-1 to TRBJ2-3, with a weak D call TRBD2 (5 bases). The V gene lost 3 bases and the J gene lost 2 bases, with 18 bases spanning the gap. Germline V gene data show CDR1 as LGHDT and CDR2 as YNNKEL (reference sequence). There are 17 residues in the CDR3. The CDR3 coding sequence is TGTGCCAGCAGCCAGGGGTTTGGTGCGGAGGCCACAGATACGCAGTATTTT. Its translation is CASSQGFGAEATDTQYF.

V is TRBV10-2 and J is TRBJ1-6; D unresolved. CDR1 and CDR2 (germline): WSHSY, SAAADI. CDR3 length: 13 residues. With 0 bases removed from V and 7 bases from J, the gap between germline ends came to 4 bases. As DNA, the CDR3 is TGCGCCAGCAGTGAGTCAACCAATTCACCCCTCCACTTT. It specifies CASSESTNSPLHF.